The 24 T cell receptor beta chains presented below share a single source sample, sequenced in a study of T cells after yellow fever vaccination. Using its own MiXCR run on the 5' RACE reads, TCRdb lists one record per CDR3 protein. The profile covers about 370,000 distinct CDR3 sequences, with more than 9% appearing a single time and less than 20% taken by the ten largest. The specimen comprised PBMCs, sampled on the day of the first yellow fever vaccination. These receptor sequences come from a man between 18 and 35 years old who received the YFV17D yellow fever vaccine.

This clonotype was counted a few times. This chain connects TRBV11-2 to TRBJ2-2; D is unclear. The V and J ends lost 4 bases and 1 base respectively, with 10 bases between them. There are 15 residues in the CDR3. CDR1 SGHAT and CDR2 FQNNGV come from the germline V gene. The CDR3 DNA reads TGTGCCAGCAGCTCGTGGACCGAGAACACCGGGGAGCTGTTTTTT. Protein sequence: CASSSWTENTGELFF.

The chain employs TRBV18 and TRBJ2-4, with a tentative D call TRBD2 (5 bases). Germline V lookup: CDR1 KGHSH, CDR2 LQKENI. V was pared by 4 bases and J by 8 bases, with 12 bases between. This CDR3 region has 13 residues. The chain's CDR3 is CASSLDLGDIQYF. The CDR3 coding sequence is TGTGCCAGCTCACTGGACCTCGGGGACATTCAGTACTTC. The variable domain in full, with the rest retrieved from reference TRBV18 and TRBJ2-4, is NAGVMQNPRHLVRRRGQEARLRCSPMKGHSHVYWYRQLPEEGLKFMVYLQKENIIDESGMPKERFSAEFPKEGPSILRIQQVVRGDSAAYFCASSLDLGDIQYFGAGTRLSVL.

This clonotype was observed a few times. Here the CDR3 reads CASSLGNGGQETQYF. For the CDR3, the DNA is TGTGCCAGCAGCTTAGGGAACGGGGGTCAAGAGACCCAGTACTTC. This chain joins TRBV11-2 and TRBJ2-5, with D possibly matching TRBD2 (6 bases). The CDR3 consists of 15 residues. V was cut by 1 base and J by 2 bases, with 11 bases left in between. Germline CDR1 reads SGHAT; CDR2 reads FQNNGV. Looking up the rest from reference TRBV11-2 and TRBJ2-5 gives the full variable domain: EAGVAQSPRYKIIEKRQSVAFWCNPISGHATLYWYQQILGQGPKLLIQFQNNGVVDDSQLPKDRFSAERLKGVDSTLKIQPAKLEDSAVYLCASSLGNGGQETQYFGPGTRLLVL.

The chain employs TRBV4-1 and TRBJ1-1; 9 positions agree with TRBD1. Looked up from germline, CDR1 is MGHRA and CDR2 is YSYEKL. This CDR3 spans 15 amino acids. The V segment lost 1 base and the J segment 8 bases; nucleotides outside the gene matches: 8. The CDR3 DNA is TGCGCCAGCAGCCAAGCCCCCGGAGGGACAGGGGAAGCTTTCTTT. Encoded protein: CASSQAPGGTGEAFF.

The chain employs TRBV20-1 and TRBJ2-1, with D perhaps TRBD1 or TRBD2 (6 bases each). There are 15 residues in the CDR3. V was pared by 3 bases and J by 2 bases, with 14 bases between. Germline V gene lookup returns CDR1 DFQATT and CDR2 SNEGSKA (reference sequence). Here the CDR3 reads CSASSRGRAYNEQFF. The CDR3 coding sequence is TGCAGTGCTAGCTCCCGGGGGCGGGCCTACAATGAGCAGTTCTTC.

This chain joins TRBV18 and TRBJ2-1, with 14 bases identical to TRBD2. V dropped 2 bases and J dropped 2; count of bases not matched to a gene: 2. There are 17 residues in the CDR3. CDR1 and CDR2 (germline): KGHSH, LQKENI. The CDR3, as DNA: TGTGCCAGCTCACCAGGGACTAGCGGGGGCACCTACAATGAGCAGTTCTTC. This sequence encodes CASSPGTSGGTYNEQFF.

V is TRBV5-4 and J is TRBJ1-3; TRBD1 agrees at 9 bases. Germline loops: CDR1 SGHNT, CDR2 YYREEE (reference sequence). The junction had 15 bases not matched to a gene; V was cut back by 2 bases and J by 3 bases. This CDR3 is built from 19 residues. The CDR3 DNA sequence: TGTGCCAGCAGCTTAAGACAGGGGGATCCGGCGGGCTTTGGAAACACCATATATTTT. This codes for CASSLRQGDPAGFGNTIYF.

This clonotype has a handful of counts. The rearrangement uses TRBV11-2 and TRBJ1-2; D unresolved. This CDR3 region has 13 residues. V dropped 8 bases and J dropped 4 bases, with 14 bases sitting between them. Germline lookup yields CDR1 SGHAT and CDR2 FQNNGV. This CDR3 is CASPRAFPYGYTF. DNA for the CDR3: TGTGCCAGCCCTCGGGCCTTCCCCTATGGCTACACCTTC.

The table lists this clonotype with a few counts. CDR3 coding DNA: TGTGCCATCGCTAGCGGGGGGGCTTATACGCAGTATTTT. Protein sequence: CAIASGGAYTQYF. The chain uses TRBV10-3 and TRBJ2-3; 12 bases agree with TRBD2. This CDR3 has 13 residues. Per germline, CDR1 ENHRY and CDR2 SYGVKD. The V gene end was trimmed by 8 bases and the J gene end by 7 bases; junction bases not matched to a gene: 4.

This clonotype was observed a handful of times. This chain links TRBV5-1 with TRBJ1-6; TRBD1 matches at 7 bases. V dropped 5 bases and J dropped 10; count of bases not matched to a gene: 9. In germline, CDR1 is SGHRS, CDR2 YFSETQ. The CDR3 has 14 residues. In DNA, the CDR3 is TGCGCCAGCAGACCCCGACAGGGAGGATCACCCCTCCACTTT. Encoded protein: CASRPRQGGSPLHF. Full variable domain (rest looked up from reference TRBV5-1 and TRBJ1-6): KAGVTQTPRYLIKTRGQQVTLSCSPISGHRSVSWYQQTPGQGLQFLFEYFSETQRNKGNFPGRFSGRQFSNSRSEMNVSTLELGDSALYLCASRPRQGGSPLHFGNGTRLTVT.

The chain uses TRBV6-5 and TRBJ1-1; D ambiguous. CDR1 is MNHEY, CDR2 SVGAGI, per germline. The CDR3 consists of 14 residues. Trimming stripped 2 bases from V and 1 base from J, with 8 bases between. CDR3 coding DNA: TGTGCCAGCAGTTACCGGGGTACGAACACTGAAGCTTTCTTT. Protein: CASSYRGTNTEAFF.

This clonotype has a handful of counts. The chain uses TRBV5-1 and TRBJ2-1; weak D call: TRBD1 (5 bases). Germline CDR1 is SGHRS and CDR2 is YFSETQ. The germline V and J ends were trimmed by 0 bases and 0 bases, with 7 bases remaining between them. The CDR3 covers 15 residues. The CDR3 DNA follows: TGCGCCAGCAGCTTGGTGGGGCTCTCCTACAATGAGCAGTTCTTC. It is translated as CASSLVGLSYNEQFF.

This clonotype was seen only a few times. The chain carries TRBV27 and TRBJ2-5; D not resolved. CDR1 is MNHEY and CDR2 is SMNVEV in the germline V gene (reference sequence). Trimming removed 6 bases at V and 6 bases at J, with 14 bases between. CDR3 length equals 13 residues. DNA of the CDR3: TGTGCCAGCAGCCACACGGCCGTGAAGACCCAGTACTTC. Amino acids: CASSHTAVKTQYF.

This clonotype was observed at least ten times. This CDR3 is CASSERETQYF. In nucleotides, the CDR3 is TGTGCCAGCAGCGAACGAGAGACCCAGTACTTC. This sequence joins TRBV2 and TRBJ2-5; D is unclear. Trimming stripped 6 bases from V and 4 bases from J, with 6 bases between. CDR3 length: 11 amino acids. Germline V gene lookup returns CDR1 SNHLY and CDR2 FYNNEI. The full variable domain, completed using reference TRBV2 and TRBJ2-5, is EPEVTQTPSHQVTQMGQEVILRCVPISNHLYFYWYRQILGQKVEFLVSFYNNEISEKSEIFDDQFSVERPDGSNFTLKIRSTKLEDSAMYFCASSERETQYFGPGTRLLVL.

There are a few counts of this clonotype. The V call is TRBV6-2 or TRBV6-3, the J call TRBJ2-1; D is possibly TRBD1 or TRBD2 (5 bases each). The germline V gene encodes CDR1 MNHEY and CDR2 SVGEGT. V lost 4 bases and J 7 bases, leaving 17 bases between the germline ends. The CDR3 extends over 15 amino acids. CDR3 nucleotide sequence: TGTGCCAGCAGTTCAGCAGGGACGGGGTGGAATGAGCAGTTCTTC. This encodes CASSSAGTGWNEQFF.

Here the CDR3 DNA reads TGCAGTGCAACCGGGCTCCAAGGAAACTATGGCTACACCTTC. It codes for CSATGLQGNYGYTF. The chain has TRBV20-1 and TRBJ1-2; no clear D gene. Per the germline V gene, CDR1 is DFQATT and CDR2 is SNEGSKA (reference sequence). V lost 6 bases and J lost 2, with 16 bases in between. This CDR3 is built from 14 residues.

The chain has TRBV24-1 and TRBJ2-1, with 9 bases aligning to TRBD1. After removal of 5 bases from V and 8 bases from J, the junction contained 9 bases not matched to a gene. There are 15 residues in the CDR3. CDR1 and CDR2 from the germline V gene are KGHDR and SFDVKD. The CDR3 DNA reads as TGTGCCACCAGTGCCAGGGACAGGGCGCCGGATGAGCAGTTCTTC. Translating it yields CATSARDRAPDEQFF.

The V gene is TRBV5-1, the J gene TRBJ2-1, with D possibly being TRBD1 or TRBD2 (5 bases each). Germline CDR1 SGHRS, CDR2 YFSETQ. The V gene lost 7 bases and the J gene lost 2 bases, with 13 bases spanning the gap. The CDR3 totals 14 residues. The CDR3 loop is CASFVRDAYNEQFF. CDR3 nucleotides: TGCGCCAGCTTCGTCAGGGACGCCTACAATGAGCAGTTCTTC.

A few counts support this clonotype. CDR3 DNA: TGTGCCAGCAGCCTCGAGGACAGGAGTCAACCCTACGAGCAGTACGTC. This encodes CASSLEDRSQPYEQYV. The chain employs TRBV7-9 and TRBJ2-7; the match to TRBD1 covers 7 bases. From germline, CDR1 is SEHNR and CDR2 FQNEAQ (reference sequence). The trim removed 5 bases at V and 2 bases at J, leaving 12 bases unmatched. The CDR3 consists of 16 residues.

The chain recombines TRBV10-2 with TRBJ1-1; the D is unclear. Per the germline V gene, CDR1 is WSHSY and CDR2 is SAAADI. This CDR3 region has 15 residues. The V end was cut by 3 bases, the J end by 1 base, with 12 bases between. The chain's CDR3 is CASSEYLGKNTEAFF. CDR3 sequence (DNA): TGCGCCAGCAGTGAATATCTCGGAAAGAACACTGAAGCTTTCTTT.

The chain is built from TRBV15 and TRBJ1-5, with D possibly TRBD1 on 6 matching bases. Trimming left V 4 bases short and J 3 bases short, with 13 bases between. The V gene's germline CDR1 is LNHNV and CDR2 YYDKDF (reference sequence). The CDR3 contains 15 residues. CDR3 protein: CATSNHRVFNQPQHF. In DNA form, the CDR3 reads TGTGCCACCAGCAATCACAGGGTTTTCAATCAGCCCCAGCATTTT.

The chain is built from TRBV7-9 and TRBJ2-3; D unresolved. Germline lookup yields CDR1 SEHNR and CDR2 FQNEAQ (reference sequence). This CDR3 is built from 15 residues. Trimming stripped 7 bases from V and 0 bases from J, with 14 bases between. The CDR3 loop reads CASTSRFPSTDTQYF. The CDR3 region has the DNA TGTGCCAGCACCTCTCGATTCCCTAGCACAGATACGCAGTATTTT.

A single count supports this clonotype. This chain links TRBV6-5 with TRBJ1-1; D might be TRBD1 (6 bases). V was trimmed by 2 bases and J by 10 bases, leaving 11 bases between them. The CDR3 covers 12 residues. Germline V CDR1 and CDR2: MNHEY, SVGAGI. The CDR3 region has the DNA TGTGCCAGCAGTTACATCAGGGGTCTAGCTTTCTTT. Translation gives CASSYIRGLAFF.

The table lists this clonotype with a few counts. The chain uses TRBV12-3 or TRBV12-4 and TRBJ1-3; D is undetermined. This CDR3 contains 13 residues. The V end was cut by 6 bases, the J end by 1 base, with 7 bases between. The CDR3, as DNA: TGTGCCAGCAGGATCCCGTCTGGAAACACCATATATTTT. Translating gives CASRIPSGNTIYF.